This TCR beta chain was sequenced in a study of cytomegalovirus exposure and HLA in healthy donors. This clone has only one observation. In the PCR, 60 Vbeta and 13 Jbeta primers were used. Sequencing used immunoSEQ multiplex PCR; TCRdb keeps in-frame clones, though not all of them. Among about 80,000 clones listed, roughly 85% were seen once. The V gene end was trimmed by 6 bases and the J gene end by 7 bases; junction bases not matched to a gene: 11. CDR3 length: 15 residues. CDR1 SGHVS and CDR2 FNYEAQ come from the germline V gene. Sequences were obtained from PBMCs. The receptor was isolated from a man aged 30-40 years in good health and CMV-seronegative. V gene TRBV7-6 combines with J gene TRBJ2-1; the match to TRBD2 covers 8 bases. Written as DNA, the CDR3 is TGTGCCAGCAGTCTCTCCGGGGGGGCGAGGAATGAGCAGTTCTTC. This sequence encodes CASSLSGGARNEQFF.